The source of this TCR beta chain is a study of CD8 T cells in Susac syndrome. The RNA input was 0.5 to 1 ug, and it was reverse transcribed with random hexamers. Across 54 Vbeta and 13 Jbeta, immunoSEQ multiplex PCR amplified TCR beta CDR3. MiXCR, applied by TCRdb to the immunoSEQ multiplex PCR reads, yields one record per CDR3 protein. Altogether about 150,000 distinct CDR3 sequences are present, 95% to 96% being singletons, with the ten largest covering roughly 0.16%. Broader study findings: The authors acknowledged that the study's TCR sequencing and HLA analysis involved relatively few individuals.

Sequencing of TCR beta covered CD8+ and CD4+ T cells obtained from blood. TEMRA cells underwent FACS enrichment and CD8+ and CD4+ T cells underwent negative isolation. The germline gives CDR1 SQVTM, CDR2 ANQGSEA. This CDR3 region has 15 residues. The V gene end was trimmed by 7 bases and the J gene end by 1 base; junction bases not matched to a gene: 12. As for this clonotype: Its antigen is unknown.

The receptor was derived from a human donor with multiple sclerosis. Sequencing was performed on CD8+ T cells from PBMCs. This chain joins TRBV29-1 and TRBJ2-5; 7 positions agree with TRBD1. The CDR3 DNA reads as TGCAGCGCCGAAAAGGGGGCCAGGGCCCAAGAGACCCAGTACTTC. As protein: CSAEKGARAQETQYF. The whole variable domain, remainder taken from reference TRBV29-1 and TRBJ2-5, is SAVISQKPSRDICQRGTSLTIQCQVDSQVTMMFWYRQQPGQSLTLIATANQGSEATYESGFVIDKFPISRPNLTFSTLTVSNMSPEDSSIYLCSAEKGARAQETQYFGPGTRLLVL.